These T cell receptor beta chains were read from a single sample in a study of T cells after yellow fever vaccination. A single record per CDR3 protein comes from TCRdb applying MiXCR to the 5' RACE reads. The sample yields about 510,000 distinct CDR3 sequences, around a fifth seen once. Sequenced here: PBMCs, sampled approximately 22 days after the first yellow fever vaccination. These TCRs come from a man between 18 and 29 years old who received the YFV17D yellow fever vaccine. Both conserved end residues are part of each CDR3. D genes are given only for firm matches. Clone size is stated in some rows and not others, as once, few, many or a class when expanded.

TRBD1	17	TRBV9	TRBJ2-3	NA	TGTGCCAGCAGCGTCCAGACCTCACAGGGGACCTCAGATACGCAGTATTTT	CASSVQTSQGTSDTQYF
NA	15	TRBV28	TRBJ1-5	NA	TGTGCCAGCAGTTTTGAAAACCTTTCGTGGCAGCCCCAGCATTTT	CASSFENLSWQPQHF
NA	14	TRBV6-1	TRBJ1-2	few	TGTGCCAGCGGTGAGGGGGATCAGGTCGGCGGCTACACCTTC	CASGEGDQVGGYTF
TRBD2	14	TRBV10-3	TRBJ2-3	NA	TGTGCCATAAAACTAGCGGGGGAAACAGATACGCAGTATTTT	CAIKLAGETDTQYF
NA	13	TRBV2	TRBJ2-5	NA	TGTGCCAGCAAACGTGGGCTTGGGGAGACCCAGTACTTC	CASKRGLGETQYF
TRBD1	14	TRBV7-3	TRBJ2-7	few	TGTGCCGGACTGTGGGACAGGTCACCCTACGAGCAGTACTTC	CAGLWDRSPYEQYF
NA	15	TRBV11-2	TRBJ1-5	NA	TGTGCCAGCAGCTTATATCAAGGGGGGGATCAGCCCCAGCATTTT	CASSLYQGGDQPQHF
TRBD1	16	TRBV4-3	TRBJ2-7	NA	TGCGCCAGCAGCCAAGTTAGGGGGACAGGGGCACACGAGCAGTACTTC	CASSQVRGTGAHEQYF
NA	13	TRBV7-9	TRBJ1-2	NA	TGTGCCAGCGGCTCTACGGCCTACTATGGCTACACCTTC	CASGSTAYYGYTF
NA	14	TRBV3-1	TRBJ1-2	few	TGTGCCAGCAGCCAAGAGGGGGAGTACTATGGCTACACCTTC	CASSQEGEYYGYTF
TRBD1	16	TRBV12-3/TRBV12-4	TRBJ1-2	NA	TGTGCCAGCAGTTTGGTCAGGGGGCCTTTTAACTATGGCTACACCTTC	CASSLVRGPFNYGYTF
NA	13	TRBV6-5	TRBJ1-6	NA	TGTGCCAGCAGTTATGTCCCTAAATCACCCCTCCACTTT	CASSYVPKSPLHF
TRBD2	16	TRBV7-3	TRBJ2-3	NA	TGTGCCAGCAGCTTAGGGACTAGCGGCCGCACAGATACGCAGTATTTT	CASSLGTSGRTDTQYF
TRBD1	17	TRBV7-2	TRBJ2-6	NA	TGTGCCAGCAGCCCGCGGGACAGGGGGCCTGGGGCCAACGTCCTGACTTTC	CASSPRDRGPGANVLTF
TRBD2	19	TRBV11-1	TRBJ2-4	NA	TGTGCCAGCAGCTCTACAGGGAAGTCCGGGGGGGATTCGGCAAACATTCAGTACTTC	CASSSTGKSGGDSANIQYF
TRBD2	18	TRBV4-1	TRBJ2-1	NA	TGCGCCAGCAGCCAAGTGGGTAGCGGGGGGTACTCCTACAATGAGCAGTTCTTC	CASSQVGSGGYSYNEQFF
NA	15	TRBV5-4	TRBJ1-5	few	TGTGCCAGCAGCTTAGGCGGGACGCAGGACGTCATAAAGCATTTT	CASSLGGTQDVIKHF
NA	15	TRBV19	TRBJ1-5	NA	TGTGCCAGTAGTATAGGACAGCGAAGCAATCAGCCCCAGCATTTT	CASSIGQRSNQPQHF
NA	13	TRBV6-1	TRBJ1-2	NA	TGTGCCAGCAGCCAATCCGGGACCCATAGCTACACCTTC	CASSQSGTHSYTF
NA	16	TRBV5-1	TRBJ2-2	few	TGCGCCAGCACACTTGCAGGACAGCAGAACACCGGGGAGCTGTTTTTT	CASTLAGQQNTGELFF
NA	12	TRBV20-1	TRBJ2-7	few	TGCAGTGCATATGGCCTCTCCTACGAGCAGTACTTC	CSAYGLSYEQYF
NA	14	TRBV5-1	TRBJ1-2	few	TGCGCCAGCAGCTTGGCAGGGCAGGACTATGGCTACACCTTC	CASSLAGQDYGYTF
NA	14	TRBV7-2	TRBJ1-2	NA	TGTGCCAGCGACACCCGTGGACGGGACTATGGCTACACCTTC	CASDTRGRDYGYTF
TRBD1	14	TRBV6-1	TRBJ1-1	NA	TGTGCCAGCAGTGATGGACAGGGTAGGACTGAAGCTTTCTTT	CASSDGQGRTEAFF
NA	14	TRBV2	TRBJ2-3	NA	TGTGCCAGCAGTGCTCTTCAGGACACAGATACGCAGTATTTT	CASSALQDTDTQYF
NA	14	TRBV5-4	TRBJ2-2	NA	TGTGCCAGCAGCTTCGGCGGGGTCGCCGGGGAGCTGTTTTTT	CASSFGGVAGELFF
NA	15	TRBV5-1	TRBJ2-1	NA	TGCGCCAGCAGCGGTCCGGGACCCTTCGGAAATGAGCAGTTCTTC	CASSGPGPFGNEQFF